What follows are 20 T cell receptor beta chains derived from one specimen sequenced in a study of blood T cell repertoires in COVID-19 (dated by TCRdb to the early 2020s). The library was built by means of the immunoSEQ multiplex PCR assay. TCRdb re-hosts the immuneACCESS table, in-frame sequences only. Its copies lack some clones; in the studies checked, an unresolved V gene accounts for under half of them, and the cause for the rest is not known. Within this sample are about 200,000 clones, with 75% to 85% of them counted one time only. Of the sample, approximately 13% falls within the top ten clones. Input material: peripheral blood. The receptors were gathered from a human donor in a cohort sampled during active COVID-19.

The rearrangement links TRBV5-1 to TRBJ1-4; 7 bases fit TRBD1. Germline CDR1 and CDR2: SGHRS and YFSETQ. V trimming: 0 bases; J trimming: 0 bases; junction bases outside the gene matches: 2. This CDR3 is 16 amino acids long. The CDR3 here is CASSLAGTATNEKLFF. The CDR3 region has the DNA TGCGCCAGCAGCTTGGCTGGGACAGCAACTAATGAAAAACTGTTTTTT.

The V call is TRBV5-6, the J call TRBJ2-7; TRBD1 matches 10 bases. With V trimmed by 2 bases and J by 4 bases, 9 bases remained unmatched. The CDR3 has 16 amino acids. Per germline, CDR1 SGHDT and CDR2 YYEEEE. This CDR3 is CASSFGTGVFRYEQYF. CDR3 DNA sequence: TGTGCCAGCAGCTTTGGGACAGGGGTTTTTAGGTACGAGCAGTACTTC.

This chain uses TRBV28 with TRBJ2-7; 9 nucleotides match TRBD2. After removal of 6 bases from V and 3 bases from J, the junction contained 3 bases not matched to a gene. The CDR3 has 13 amino acids. The germline gives CDR1 MDHEN, CDR2 SYDVKM. In DNA form, the CDR3 reads TGTGCCAGCAGGCCGACTAGCGGCTACGAGCAGTACTTC. This codes for CASRPTSGYEQYF.

This clone was seen a handful of times. The CDR3 is CASSYPVTGNTEAFF. In DNA, the CDR3 is TGTGCCAGCAGTTACCCCGTGACAGGTAACACTGAAGCTTTCTTT. The rearrangement joins TRBV6-6 to TRBJ1-1; tentative D call: TRBD1 (6 bases). Looked up from germline, CDR1 is MNHNY and CDR2 is SVGAGI (reference sequence). V was trimmed by 2 bases and J by 2 bases, leaving 12 bases between them. This CDR3 contains 15 residues.

This clone has only a few counts. The genes are TRBV11-2 and TRBJ2-7, with D unresolved. The CDR3 extends over 13 amino acids. The germline CDR1 and CDR2 sequences are SGHAT and FQNNGV. V lost 5 bases and J 3 bases, leaving 11 bases between the germline ends. In DNA form, the CDR3 reads TGTGCCAGCAGCCGCGAGCCGGTCTACGAGCAGTACTTC. Translating it yields CASSREPVYEQYF.

The chain couples TRBV2 to TRBJ1-6, with D perhaps matching TRBD1 (5 bases). This CDR3 spans 12 amino acids. Germline lookup yields CDR1 SNHLY and CDR2 FYNNEI. With 6 bases removed from V and 13 bases from J, the gap between germline ends came to 13 bases. CDR3: CASSWGPGPLHF. CDR3 DNA: TGTGCCAGCAGCTGGGGCCCAGGGCCCCTCCACTTT.

The V and J genes are TRBV7-2 and TRBJ2-1; 7 bases fit TRBD2. The CDR3 is 15 residues long. Germline CDR1 is SGHTA and CDR2 is FQGNSA. V lost 0 bases, J lost 6 bases, and 5 bases stayed unmatched. CDR3 amino acids: CASSLAGGLANEQFF. DNA of the CDR3: TGTGCCAGCAGCTTAGCGGGAGGGCTGGCCAATGAGCAGTTCTTC.

This sequence joins TRBV5-1 and TRBJ2-3; tentatively, D is TRBD1 (6 bases). The CDR3 sequence is 14 residues long. The germline V gene has CDR1 SGHRS and CDR2 YFSETQ. V shed 6 bases and J shed 2 bases, with 13 bases lying between them. The chain's CDR3 is CASMLRGTTDTQYF. DNA for the CDR3: TGCGCCAGCATGCTGAGGGGGACCACAGATACGCAGTATTTT.

V gene TRBV7-9 combines with J gene TRBJ2-1, with D possibly matching TRBD2 (5 bases). The CDR3 is made up of 15 amino acids. Deletions cut 5 bases from V and 3 bases from J, with 14 bases between. Looked up from germline, CDR1 is SEHNR and CDR2 is FQNEAQ (reference sequence). Here the CDR3 reads CASSGDKRLYNEQFF. CDR3 coding DNA: TGTGCCAGCAGCGGAGACAAGCGGCTCTACAATGAGCAGTTCTTC.

The chain has TRBV6-5 and TRBJ1-1; 7 bases are a match to TRBD1. V gave up 6 bases and J gave up 4 bases; unmatched junction bases: 2. In germline, CDR1 is MNHEY, CDR2 SVGAGI. There are 12 residues in the CDR3. CDR3 protein: CASSRQGTEAFF. CDR3 in DNA: TGTGCCAGCAGCCGACAGGGCACTGAAGCTTTCTTT.

This clone appeared once. This sequence joins TRBV2 and TRBJ1-1; D possibly corresponds to TRBD1 (5 bases). V was trimmed by 8 bases and J by 8 bases, leaving 21 bases between them. Germline lookup yields CDR1 SNHLY and CDR2 FYNNEI. The CDR3 totals 14 residues. CDR3 coding DNA: TGTGCCAGCCAGCAGGGTACGGGCAACCAAGAAGCTTTCTTT. This sequence encodes CASQQGTGNQEAFF.

The chain links TRBV10-3 to TRBJ2-5; D is ambiguous. Germline CDR1 ENHRY, CDR2 SYGVKD. The CDR3 loop spans 11 amino acids. The V gene lost 4 bases and the J gene lost 5 bases, with 5 bases spanning the gap. The CDR3 DNA reads as TGTGCCATCAGTGGCGCGGAGACCCAGTACTTC. This sequence encodes CAISGAETQYF.

The rearrangement uses TRBV7-2 and TRBJ2-5; a possible D gene is TRBD2 (6 bases). The CDR3 length is 12 residues. The V and J ends lost 1 base and 9 bases respectively, with 9 bases between them. CDR1 and CDR2 (germline): SGHTA, FQGNSA. The CDR3: CASSLVAGPQYF. The CDR3 DNA reads TGTGCCAGCAGCTTAGTTGCGGGGCCCCAGTACTTC.

This chain links TRBV4-1 with TRBJ2-7; TRBD2 is a possible D gene (5 bases). This CDR3 contains 14 residues. Germline values: CDR1 MGHRA, CDR2 YSYEKL. Trimming took off 2 bases at V and 0 bases at J, with 8 bases between the two ends. The CDR3 nucleotides are TGCGCCAGCAGCCAATATGAGGGCTCCTACGAGCAGTACTTC. Amino acid sequence: CASSQYEGSYEQYF.

In this sample, this clone turned up once. This sequence joins TRBV28 and TRBJ2-7; D not certain. The CDR3 extends over 11 amino acids. Trimming shortened V by 6 bases and J by 6 bases, and 9 bases separated the two germline ends. Germline CDR1 reads MDHEN; CDR2 reads SYDVKM. The CDR3 is CASSSRLEQYF. Written as DNA, the CDR3 is TGTGCCAGCAGCTCCCGACTCGAGCAGTACTTC. The full variable domain, in which reference TRBV28 and TRBJ2-7 provide the parts outside the CDR3, is DVKVTQSSRYLVKRTGEKVFLECVQDMDHENMFWYRQDPGLGLRLIYFSYDVKMKEKGDIPEGYSVSREKKERFSLILESASTNQTSMYLCASSSRLEQYFGPGTRLTVT.

The chain has TRBV19 and TRBJ2-2; D is undetermined. Germline V gene data show CDR1 as LNHDA and CDR2 as SQIVND (reference sequence). Trimming shortened V by 6 bases and J by 1 base, and 12 bases separated the two germline ends. The CDR3 loop spans 15 amino acids. The CDR3 nucleotides are TGTGCCAGTAGCAACTCGCAGGTGAACACCGGGGAGCTGTTTTTT. It codes for CASSNSQVNTGELFF.

The chain uses TRBV19 and TRBJ2-1, with 8 bases identical to TRBD1. Germline V gene sequence: CDR1 LNHDA, CDR2 SQIVND (reference sequence). The CDR3 runs 18 residues. With V trimmed by 6 bases and J by 0 bases, 13 bases remained unmatched. CDR3 in amino acids: CASRDDRGPIRSYNEQFF. In DNA, the CDR3 is TGTGCCAGTAGGGACGACAGGGGTCCCATACGCTCCTACAATGAGCAGTTCTTC.

The chain combines TRBV10-1 with TRBJ2-2; 13 nucleotides match TRBD2. The CDR3 extends over 17 amino acids. CDR1 and CDR2 (germline): WNHNN, SYGVQD (reference sequence). Trimming took 4 bases from V and 6 from J; bases not matched to a gene: 8. The CDR3: CASSGQGLAGTAGELFF. In nucleotides, the CDR3 is TGCGCCAGCAGTGGTCAGGGACTAGCGGGAACGGCCGGGGAGCTGTTTTTT.

This clone was detected once. The V and J genes are TRBV28 and TRBJ1-2; D is perhaps TRBD1 (6 bases). Trimming pared 5 bases from V and 8 bases from J, leaving 21 bases between. The germline V gene encodes CDR1 MDHEN and CDR2 SYDVKM. This CDR3 region has 15 residues. CDR3 protein: CASSAPGAVAKGYTF. CDR3 nucleotides: TGTGCCAGCAGTGCTCCAGGGGCCGTCGCGAAAGGCTACACCTTC.

J is TRBJ1-2 and V is TRBV7-2; TRBD1 matches at 7 bases. V gave up 3 bases and J gave up 4 bases; unmatched junction bases: 5. CDR3 length equals 14 residues. In germline, CDR1 is SGHTA, CDR2 FQGNSA. The CDR3 nucleotides are TGTGCCAGCAGCTTGACGGGACAGACCTATGGCTACACCTTC. Protein sequence: CASSLTGQTYGYTF.